Ten or more counts support the clone carrying this T cell receptor (beta chain). No antigen is known for it. Unique molecular identifiers were used in preparing the TCRbeta library. TCRdb reprocessed the PCR reads via MiXCR and lists one record per CDR3 protein. In the table there are about 97,000 distinct CDR3 sequences, around 7.8% of which are singletons. The data stem from a study of T-cell reconstitution after alpha-beta-depleted transplantation in children. Trimming removed 5 bases at V and 10 bases at J, with 15 bases between. Germline CDR1 is DFQATT and CDR2 is SNEGSKA (reference sequence). This CDR3 is 12 amino acids long. Study results and caveats: At day 60, the high TCRbeta diversity found in some patients originated from recipient T cells and thymic progenitors that had survived. Fresh T-cell production supplied most of the T-cell counts and diversity seen one year after transplant. There were reportedly several hundred expanded graft clones from which alpha-beta T cells came about two months after transplant.

The clonotype was recovered from a boy between 2 and 10 years old with acute lymphoblastic leukemia, due to receive a stem cell transplant. The chain uses TRBV20-1 and TRBJ2-1, with TRBD2 as a possible D gene (5 bases). The starting material was PBMCs, obtained before TCRalphabeta/CD19-depleted stem cell transplant. This CDR3 reads CSAASQLGEQFF. For the CDR3, the DNA is TGCAGTGCTGCTAGCCAACTAGGGGAGCAGTTCTTC.